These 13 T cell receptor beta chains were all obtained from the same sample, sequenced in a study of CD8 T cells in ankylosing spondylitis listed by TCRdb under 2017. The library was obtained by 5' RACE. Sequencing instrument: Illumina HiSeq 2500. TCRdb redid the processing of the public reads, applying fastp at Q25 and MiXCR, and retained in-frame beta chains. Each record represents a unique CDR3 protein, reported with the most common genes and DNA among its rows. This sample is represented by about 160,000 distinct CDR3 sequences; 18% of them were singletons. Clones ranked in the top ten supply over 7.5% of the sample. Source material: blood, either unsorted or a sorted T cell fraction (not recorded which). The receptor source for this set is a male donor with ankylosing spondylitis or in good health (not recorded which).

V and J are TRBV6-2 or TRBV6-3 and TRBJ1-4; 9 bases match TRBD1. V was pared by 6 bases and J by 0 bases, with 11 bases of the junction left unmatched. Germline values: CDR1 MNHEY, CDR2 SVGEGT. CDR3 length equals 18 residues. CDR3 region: CASRRYARDRATNEKLFF. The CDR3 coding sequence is TGTGCCAGCAGAAGATACGCCCGGGACAGGGCAACTAATGAAAAACTGTTTTTT.

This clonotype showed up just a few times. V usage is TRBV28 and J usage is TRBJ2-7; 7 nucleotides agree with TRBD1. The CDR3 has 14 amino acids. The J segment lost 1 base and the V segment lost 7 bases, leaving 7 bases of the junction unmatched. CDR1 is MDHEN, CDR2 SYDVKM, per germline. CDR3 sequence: CASTSTGKSYEQYF. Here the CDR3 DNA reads TGTGCCAGCACCTCGACAGGGAAGTCCTACGAGCAGTACTTC.

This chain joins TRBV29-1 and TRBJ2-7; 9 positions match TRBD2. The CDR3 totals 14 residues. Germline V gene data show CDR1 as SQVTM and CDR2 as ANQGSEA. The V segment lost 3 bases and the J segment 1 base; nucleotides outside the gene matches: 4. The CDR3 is CSVEGLAESYEQYF. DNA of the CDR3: TGCAGCGTTGAGGGACTAGCCGAATCCTACGAGCAGTACTTC.

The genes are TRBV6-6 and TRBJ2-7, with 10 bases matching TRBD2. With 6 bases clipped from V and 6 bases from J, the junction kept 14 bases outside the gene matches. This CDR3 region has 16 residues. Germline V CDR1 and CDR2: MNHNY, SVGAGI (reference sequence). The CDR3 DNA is TGTGCCAGCAGCCCTCTCTCTAGCGGGAGACCCCTCGAGCAGTACTTC. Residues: CASSPLSSGRPLEQYF.

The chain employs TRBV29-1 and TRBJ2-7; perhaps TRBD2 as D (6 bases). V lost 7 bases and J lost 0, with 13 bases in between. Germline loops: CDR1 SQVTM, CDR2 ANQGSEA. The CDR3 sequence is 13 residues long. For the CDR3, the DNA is TGCAGCGCAGCGGGCAAGAGCTCCTACGAGCAGTACTTC. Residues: CSAAGKSSYEQYF.

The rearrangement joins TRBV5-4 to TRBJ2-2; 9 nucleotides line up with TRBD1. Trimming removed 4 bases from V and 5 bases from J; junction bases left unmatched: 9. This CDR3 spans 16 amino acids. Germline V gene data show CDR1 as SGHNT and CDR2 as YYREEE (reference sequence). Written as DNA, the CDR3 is TGTGCCAGCAGCCGGGGACAGGGTGTAGGTACCGGGGAGCTGTTTTTT. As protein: CASSRGQGVGTGELFF. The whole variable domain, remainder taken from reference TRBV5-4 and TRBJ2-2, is ETGVTQSPTHLIKTRGQQVTLRCSSQSGHNTVSWYQQALGQGPQFIFQYYREEENGRGNFPPRFSGLQFPNYSSELNVNALELDDSALYLCASSRGQGVGTGELFFGEGSRLTVL.

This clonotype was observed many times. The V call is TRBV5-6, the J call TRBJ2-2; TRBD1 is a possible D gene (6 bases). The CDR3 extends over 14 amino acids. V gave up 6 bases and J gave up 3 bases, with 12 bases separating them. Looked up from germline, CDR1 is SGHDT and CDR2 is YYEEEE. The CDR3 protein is CASTLDRYTGELFF. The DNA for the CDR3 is TGTGCCAGCACCCTGGACAGATACACCGGGGAGCTGTTTTTT.

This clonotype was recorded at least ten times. CDR3 bases: TGCAGTGCCCCGACAGTTAACCCTAACTATGGCTACACCTTC. Its translation: CSAPTVNPNYGYTF. The chain employs TRBV20-1 and TRBJ1-2, with a weak D call TRBD1 (5 bases). V was cut by 6 bases and J by 0 bases, with 14 bases left in between. CDR3 length equals 14 residues. The germline gives CDR1 DFQATT, CDR2 SNEGSKA (reference sequence).

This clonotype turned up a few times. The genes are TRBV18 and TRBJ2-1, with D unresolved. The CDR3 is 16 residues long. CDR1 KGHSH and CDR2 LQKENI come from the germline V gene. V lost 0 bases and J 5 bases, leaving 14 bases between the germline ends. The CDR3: CASSPPSRPNDNEQFF. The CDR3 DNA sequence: TGTGCCAGCTCACCACCTTCACGGCCAAACGACAATGAGCAGTTCTTC.

CDR3 loop: CASTGGTGGRTQYF. For the CDR3, the DNA is TGTGCCAGCACCGGAGGTACTGGGGGAAGAACCCAGTACTTC. This chain uses TRBV6-1 with TRBJ2-5; D could derive from TRBD1 or TRBD2 (5 bases each). V lost 7 bases and J 8 bases, leaving 20 bases between the germline ends. This CDR3 comprises 14 residues. CDR1 is MNHNS and CDR2 is SASEGT in the germline V gene.

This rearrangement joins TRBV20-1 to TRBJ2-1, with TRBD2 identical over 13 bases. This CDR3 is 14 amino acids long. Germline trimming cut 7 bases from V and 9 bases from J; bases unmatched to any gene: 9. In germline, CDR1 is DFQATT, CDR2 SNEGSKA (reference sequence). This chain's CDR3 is CSVRTSGRAFEQFF. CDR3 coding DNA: TGCAGTGTGAGAACTAGCGGGAGGGCCTTTGAGCAGTTCTTC.

CDR3 residues: CASSVTGENEKLFF. The CDR3, as DNA: TGTGCCAGCAGTGTAACAGGGGAGAATGAAAAACTGTTTTTT. This rearrangement joins TRBV28 to TRBJ1-4; 7 bases match TRBD1. Trimming cost V 5 bases and J 5 bases; bases outside gene matches: 5. The V gene's germline CDR1 is MDHEN and CDR2 SYDVKM. The CDR3 is 14 amino acids.

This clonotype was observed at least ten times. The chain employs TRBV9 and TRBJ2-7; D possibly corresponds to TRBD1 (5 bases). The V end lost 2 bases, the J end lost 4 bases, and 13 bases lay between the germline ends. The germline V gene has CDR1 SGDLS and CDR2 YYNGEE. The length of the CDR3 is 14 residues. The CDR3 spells CASSVGPGPYEQYF. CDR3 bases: TGTGCCAGCAGCGTGGGGCCAGGGCCTTACGAGCAGTACTTC.